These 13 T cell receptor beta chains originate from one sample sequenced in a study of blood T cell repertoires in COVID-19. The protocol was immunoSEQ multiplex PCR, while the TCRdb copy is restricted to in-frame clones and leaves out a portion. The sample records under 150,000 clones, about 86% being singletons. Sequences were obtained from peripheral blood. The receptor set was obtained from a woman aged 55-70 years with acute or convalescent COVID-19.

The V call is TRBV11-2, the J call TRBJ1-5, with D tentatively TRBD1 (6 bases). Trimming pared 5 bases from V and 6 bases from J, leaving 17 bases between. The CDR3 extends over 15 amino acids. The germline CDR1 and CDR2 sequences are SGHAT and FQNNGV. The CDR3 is CASSPSSGDGQPQHF. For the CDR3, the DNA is TGTGCCAGCAGCCCGTCATCAGGGGATGGTCAGCCCCAGCATTTT.

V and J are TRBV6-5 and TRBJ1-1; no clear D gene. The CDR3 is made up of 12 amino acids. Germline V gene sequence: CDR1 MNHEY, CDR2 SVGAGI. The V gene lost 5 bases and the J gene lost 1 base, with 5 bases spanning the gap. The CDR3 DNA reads TGTGCCAGCAGTCCGAGGAACACTGAAGCTTTCTTT. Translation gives CASSPRNTEAFF.

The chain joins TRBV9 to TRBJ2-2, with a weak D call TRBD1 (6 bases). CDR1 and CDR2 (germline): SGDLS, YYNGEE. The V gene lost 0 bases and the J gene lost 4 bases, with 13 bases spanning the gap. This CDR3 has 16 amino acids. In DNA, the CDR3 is TGTGCCAGCAGCGTAGCCCCAGGGGCTAGCACCGGGGAGCTGTTTTTT. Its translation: CASSVAPGASTGELFF.

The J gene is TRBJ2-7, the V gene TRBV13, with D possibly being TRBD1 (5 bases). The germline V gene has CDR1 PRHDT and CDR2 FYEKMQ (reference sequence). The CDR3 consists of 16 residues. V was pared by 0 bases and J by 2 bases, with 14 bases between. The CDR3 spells CASSLGLAGMTYEQYF. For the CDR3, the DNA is TGTGCCAGCAGCTTAGGCCTGGCAGGGATGACCTACGAGCAGTACTTC.

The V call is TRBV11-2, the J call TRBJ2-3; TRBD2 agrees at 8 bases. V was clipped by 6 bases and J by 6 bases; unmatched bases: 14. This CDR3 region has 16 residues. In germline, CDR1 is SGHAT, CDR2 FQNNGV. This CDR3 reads CASRALAGGKKDTQYF. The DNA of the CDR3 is TGTGCCAGCAGGGCTCTGGCGGGAGGAAAAAAGGATACGCAGTATTTT.

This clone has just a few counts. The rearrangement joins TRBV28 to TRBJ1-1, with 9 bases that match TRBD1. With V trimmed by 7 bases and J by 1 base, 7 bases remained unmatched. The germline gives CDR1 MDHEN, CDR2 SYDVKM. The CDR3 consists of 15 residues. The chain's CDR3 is CASTTGGRRNTEAFF. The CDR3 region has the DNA TGTGCCAGCACGACAGGGGGTCGCAGGAACACTGAAGCTTTCTTT.

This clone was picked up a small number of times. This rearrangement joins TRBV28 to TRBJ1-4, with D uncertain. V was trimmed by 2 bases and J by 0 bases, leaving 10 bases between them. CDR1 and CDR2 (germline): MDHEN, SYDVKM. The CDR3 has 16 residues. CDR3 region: CASSLGLSTTNEKLFF. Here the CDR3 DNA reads TGTGCCAGCAGTTTAGGGCTTTCGACAACTAATGAAAAACTGTTTTTT.

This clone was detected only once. CDR3 residues: CAIRRRDGGSKDTEAFF. In DNA, the CDR3 is TGTGCCATCAGGCGTCGGGACGGGGGGTCGAAGGACACTGAAGCTTTCTTT. The gene calls are TRBV10-3 and TRBJ1-1; TRBD1 might be the D (5 bases). The CDR3 loop spans 17 amino acids. Germline V lookup: CDR1 ENHRY, CDR2 SYGVKD. Trimming pared 6 bases from V and 3 bases from J, leaving 23 bases between.

This CDR3 is CASSFFIQNTEAFF. The CDR3 nucleotides read TGTGCCAGCAGCTTCTTTATACAGAACACTGAAGCTTTCTTT. The chain is built from TRBV11-2 and TRBJ1-1, with unresolved D. V lost 3 bases and J lost 1, with 9 bases in between. From germline, CDR1 is SGHAT and CDR2 FQNNGV. The length of the CDR3 is 14 residues.

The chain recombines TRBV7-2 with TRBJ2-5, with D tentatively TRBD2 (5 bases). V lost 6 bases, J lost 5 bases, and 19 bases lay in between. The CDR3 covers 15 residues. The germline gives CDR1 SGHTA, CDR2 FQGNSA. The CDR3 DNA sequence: TGTGCCAGCAGACCCGGGGTTTTTGTATCGGAGACCCAGTACTTC. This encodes CASRPGVFVSETQYF. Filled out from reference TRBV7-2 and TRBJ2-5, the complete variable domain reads GAGVSQSPSNKVTEKGKDVELRCDPISGHTALYWYRQSLGQGLEFLIYFQGNSAPDKSGLPSDRFSAERTGGSVSTLTIQRTQQEDSAVYLCASRPGVFVSETQYFGPGTRLLVL.

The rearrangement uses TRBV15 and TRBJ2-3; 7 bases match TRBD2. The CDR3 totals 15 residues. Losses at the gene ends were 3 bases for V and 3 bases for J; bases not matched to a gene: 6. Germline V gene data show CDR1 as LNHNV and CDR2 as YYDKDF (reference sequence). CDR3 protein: CATSRAPRETDTQYF. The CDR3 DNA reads TGTGCCACCAGCAGGGCCCCGCGGGAGACAGATACGCAGTATTTT.

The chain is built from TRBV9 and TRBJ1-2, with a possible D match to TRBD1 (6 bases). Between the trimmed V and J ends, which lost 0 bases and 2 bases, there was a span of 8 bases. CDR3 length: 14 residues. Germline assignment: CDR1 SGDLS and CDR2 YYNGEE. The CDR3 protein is CASSVAGTNYGYTF. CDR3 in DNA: TGTGCCAGCAGCGTAGCCGGGACAAACTATGGCTACACCTTC.

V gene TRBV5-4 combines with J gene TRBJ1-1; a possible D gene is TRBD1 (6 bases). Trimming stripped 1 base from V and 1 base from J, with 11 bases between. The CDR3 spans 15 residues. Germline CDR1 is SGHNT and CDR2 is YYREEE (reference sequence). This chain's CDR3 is CASSLSTGRNTEAFF. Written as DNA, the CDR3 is TGTGCCAGCAGCTTGTCAACAGGGCGGAACACTGAAGCTTTCTTT.